These T cell receptor beta chains were read from a single sample in a study of T cell changes during pregnancy in multiple sclerosis. TCRdb's copy holds only in-frame clones and misses some; the assay was immunoSEQ multiplex PCR. The data hold some 57,000 clones, with 91% observed a single time. Sequenced material: CD4+ T cells from peripheral blood mononuclear cells, taken after pregnancy. The receptors originated from a female donor in good health, enrolled as a control in a pregnancy study. Both conserved end residues are part of each CDR3. Each record gives: V gene, CDR3 length, D gene, J gene, clone size, CDR3 DNA, CDR3 protein. A D gene is named only where the DNA matches it firmly. Not all rows give a size; the values are once, few, many and, for expanded clones, a class.

TRBV10-3	13	-	TRBJ2-5	-	TGTGCCATCAGTTTCGGGAACAAAGAGACCCAGTACTTC	CAISFGNKETQYF
TRBV6-1	13	TRBD1	TRBJ2-2	-	TGTGCCAGTAGACAGGGCGCCACCGGGGAGCTGTTTTTT	CASRQGATGELFF
TRBV9	17	-	TRBJ1-2	-	TGTGCCAGCAGCGTAGGGGGAACAGCGGAAACTAACTATGGCTACACCTTC	CASSVGGTAETNYGYTF
TRBV19	16	-	TRBJ1-2	few	TGTGCCAGTAGTCACCCCTGGACAGACGGGGTGGGTGGCTACACCTTC	CASSHPWTDGVGGYTF
TRBV6-5	16	TRBD1	TRBJ1-1	-	TGTGCCAGCAGTTACTCTACCGGGACAGGGGGCACTGAAGCTTTCTTT	CASSYSTGTGGTEAFF
TRBV2	14	-	TRBJ2-7	-	TGTGCCAGCAGTAGTTATAGAGGAGGCTACGAGCAGTACTTC	CASSSYRGGYEQYF
TRBV9	15	TRBD1	TRBJ2-7	-	TGTGCCAGCAGCGTAGGTCGGGGACAGGGTGCCGAGCAGTACTTC	CASSVGRGQGAEQYF
TRBV5-1	14	-	TRBJ2-3	once	TGCGCCAGCTCCCCGAGTACAGACACAGATACGCAGTATTTT	CASSPSTDTDTQYF
TRBV30	15	TRBD2	TRBJ2-3	-	TGTGCCTGGAGTCTTGGCGGGGGGGACACAGATACGCAGTATTTT	CAWSLGGGDTDTQYF
TRBV19	15	-	TRBJ1-4	-	TGTGCCAGTAGTGGCAGAAGGGAGATAAATGAAAAACTGTTTTTT	CASSGRREINEKLFF
TRBV9	15	-	TRBJ1-5	few	TGTGCCAGCAGCCCTACAGCTTATAGCAATCAGCCCCAGCATTTT	CASSPTAYSNQPQHF
TRBV5-4	13	-	TRBJ2-3	-	TGTGCCAGCAGCCTCCCTGAGGCAGATACGCAGTATTTT	CASSLPEADTQYF
TRBV11-3	15	TRBD1	TRBJ2-3	-	TGTGCCAGCAGCTTGACAGGGGGTTTGGGAGATACGCAGTATTTT	CASSLTGGLGDTQYF
TRBV28	13	-	TRBJ2-2	-	TGTGCCAGCAGTATCACAAACACCGGGGAGCTGTTTTTT	CASSITNTGELFF
TRBV29-1	13	-	TRBJ1-4	once	TGCAGCGTTATAGTTTCAACTAATGAAAAACTGTTTTTT	CSVIVSTNEKLFF
TRBV4-3	14	-	TRBJ2-1	-	TGCGCCAGCAGCCTGGAGGTAATGTACAATGAGCAGTTCTTC	CASSLEVMYNEQFF
TRBV19	15	TRBD2	TRBJ2-5	once	TGTGCCAGTAGTTCAGGGTCGGGGGGGCAAGAGACCCAGTACTTC	CASSSGSGGQETQYF
TRBV12-5	16	-	TRBJ1-4	-	TGTGCTAGTGGTTTGGTAAGGCGGCAGAATAATGAAAAACTGTTTTTT	CASGLVRRQNNEKLFF
TRBV7-9	18	-	TRBJ1-1	-	TGTGCCAGCAGCGGATTGGGGGGGTCACGGACAATGAACACTGAAGCTTTCTTT	CASSGLGGSRTMNTEAFF
TRBV29-1	13	-	TRBJ2-3	once	TGCAGCGTCTTAAGGCGGGACACAGATACGCAGTATTTT	CSVLRRDTDTQYF
TRBV19	14	TRBD1	TRBJ1-5	-	TGTGCCAGTAGTCAATCAGGGGGATCACAGCCCCAGCATTTT	CASSQSGGSQPQHF
TRBV16	14	-	TRBJ1-2	-	TGTGCCAGCAGCCAATCTACAGGGCAAGGTGGCTACACCTTC	CASSQSTGQGGYTF
TRBV7-9	13	TRBD1	TRBJ1-2	-	TGTGCCAGCAGCCTGGGACAGGGGCATGGCTACACCTTC	CASSLGQGHGYTF
TRBV11-3	13	TRBD1	TRBJ2-7	-	TGTGCCAGCAGAGGGGGACAGTTCTACGAGCAGTACTTC	CASRGGQFYEQYF
TRBV4-2	15	-	TRBJ2-4	-	TGTGCCAGCAGCCAAGACAGGGCAATCAAAAACATTCAGTACTTC	CASSQDRAIKNIQYF
TRBV4-2	17	TRBD1	TRBJ1-2	-	TGTGCCAGCAGCCAAACTGGACAGGGCCTATTTAACTATGGCTACACCTTC	CASSQTGQGLFNYGYTF
TRBV11-3	12	-	TRBJ1-1	-	TGTGCCAGCAGCTTAGGAACAGCTGAAGCTTTCTTT	CASSLGTAEAFF
TRBV30	15	TRBD1	TRBJ2-7	-	TGTGCCTGGCAAAAGGACAGGGGTGGCGTGTACGAGCAGTACTTC	CAWQKDRGGVYEQYF